This is a list of T cell receptor beta chains from one sample in a study of T cells after yellow fever vaccination. TCRdb reprocessed the 5' RACE reads via MiXCR and lists one record per CDR3 protein. The top ten clones hold roughly 18% of a sample with about 350,000 distinct CDR3 sequences, about 9.9% of them seen once. Sample: PBMCs, taken on the day of the first yellow fever vaccination. These receptor sequences come from a man aged 18 to 35 who received the YFV17D yellow fever vaccine. Each CDR3 is given with its conserved first and last residue. D genes are given only for firm matches. A clone size is listed for some rows: how often the clone was seen (once, few, many), or a class if it is expanded.

>NA|NA|TRBV2|TRBJ2-7
CASSEEVDSQYF
TGTGCCAGCAGTGAAGAGGTGGACAGCCAGTACTTC
>NA|NA|TRBV12-3/TRBV12-4|TRBJ1-1
CASTLGLVRDTEAFF
TGTGCCAGCACCCTAGGACTTGTACGGGACACTGAAGCTTTCTTT
>many|NA|TRBV6-5|TRBJ2-5
CASSDSAGQETQYF
TGTGCCAGCAGTGACTCCGCAGGGCAAGAGACCCAGTACTTC
>NA|TRBD1|TRBV25-1|TRBJ1-4
CASSEQAGTGSYHGGEKLFF
TGTGCCAGCAGTGAACAAGCGGGGACAGGGTCATATCACGGTGGTGAAAAACTGTTTTTT
>many|TRBD2|TRBV10-3|TRBJ2-3
CAISGTSGSPDTQYF
TGTGCCATCAGTGGTACTAGCGGGTCTCCAGATACGCAGTATTTT
>many|TRBD1|TRBV7-3|TRBJ1-1
CASSLTSRGRTEAFF
TGTGCCAGCAGCTTAACGTCCAGGGGGCGAACTGAAGCTTTCTTT
>once|NA|TRBV4-3|TRBJ1-2
CASSQDWGNYGYNF
TGCGCCAGCAGCCAAGATTGGGGGAACTATGGCTACAACTTC
>NA|NA|TRBV6-5|TRBJ1-3
CASSYDWSSGNTIYF
TGTGCCAGCAGTTACGATTGGAGCTCTGGAAACACCATATATTTT
>NA|NA|TRBV4-1|TRBJ2-1
CASSQVLDRGTGGYNEQFF
TGCGCCAGCAGCCAAGTGTTGGATAGGGGTACGGGCGGGTACAATGAGCAGTTCTTC
>NA|TRBD2|TRBV7-9|TRBJ2-7
CASSLLTSGGIYEQYF
TGTGCCAGCAGCCTCCTGACTAGCGGGGGGATCTACGAGCAGTACTTC
>many|NA|TRBV29-1|TRBJ1-1
CSVETGRAFF
TGCAGCGTTGAAACCGGGCGGGCCTTTTTT
>NA|NA|TRBV18|TRBJ2-3
CASSPRGRRGDTQYF
TGTGCCAGCTCACCCCGGGGCAGACGGGGGGATACGCAGTATTTT
>NA|TRBD1|TRBV6-2/TRBV6-3|TRBJ1-5
CASSYSGTGSNQPQHF
TGTGCCAGCAGTTACTCCGGGACAGGGTCCAATCAGCCCCAGCATTTT
>few|NA|TRBV20-1|TRBJ2-3
CSARDSRTSTDTQYF
TGCAGTGCGCGGGACTCGCGGACGAGCACAGATACGCAGTATTTT
>few|NA|TRBV5-1|TRBJ1-2
CASSPGGGGHHGYTF
TGCGCCAGCAGCCCAGGTGGGGGAGGGCACCATGGCTACACCTTC
>NA|NA|TRBV2|TRBJ2-1
CASSSLWGEDNEQFF
TGTGCCAGCAGCTCGTTATGGGGGGAAGACAATGAGCAGTTCTTC
>few|NA|TRBV19|TRBJ2-2
CASSPRFTGELFF
TGTGCCAGTAGTCCGAGATTCACCGGGGAGCTGTTTTTT
>many|TRBD2|TRBV12-3/TRBV12-4|TRBJ2-1
CASSVSGGSYNEQFF
TGTGCCAGCAGTGTAAGCGGGGGGTCCTACAATGAGCAGTTCTTC
>few|TRBD1|TRBV9|TRBJ1-1
CASSPGTGDAEAFF
TGTGCCAGCAGCCCCGGGACAGGGGACGCTGAAGCTTTCTTT
>NA|NA|TRBV29-1|TRBJ1-4
CSVEDKGRSQKLFF
TGCAGCGTTGAAGATAAAGGACGGAGTCAAAAACTGTTTTTT
>few|NA|TRBV7-3|TRBJ2-1
CASSLKYPYNEQFF
TGTGCCAGCAGCTTAAAGTACCCCTACAATGAGCAGTTCTTC
>NA|TRBD2|TRBV4-2|TRBJ2-2
CASSQERQLAGGGTGELFF
TGTGCCAGCAGCCAAGAAAGGCAACTAGCGGGCGGCGGCACCGGGGAGCTGTTTTTT
>many|NA|TRBV7-2|TRBJ2-7
CASSPGVEQYF
TGTGCCAGCAGCCCGGGGGTTGAGCAGTACTTC
>NA|NA|TRBV21-1|TRBJ1-5
CASSRTSHHRGQPQHF
TGTGCCAGCAGCAGAACGTCGCATCACCGAGGTCAGCCCCAGCATTTT
>many|NA|TRBV13|TRBJ2-7
CASSLASRAWEQYF
TGTGCCAGCAGCTTGGCCAGCAGGGCGTGGGAGCAGTACTTC
>NA|NA|TRBV12-3/TRBV12-4|TRBJ1-1
CASTLGGVHTEAFF
TGTGCCAGCACCCTCGGCGGGGTGCACACTGAAGCTTTCTTT
>few|NA|TRBV12-3/TRBV12-4|TRBJ2-1
CASSLRFPKSGGLIDNEQFF
TGTGCCAGCAGTTTACGATTCCCTAAGTCTGGGGGCCTCATCGACAATGAGCAGTTCTTC
>NA|TRBD1|TRBV7-9|TRBJ1-2
CASSLTGTGYRGGYTF
TGTGCCAGCAGCTTAACCGGGACAGGGTATCGGGGTGGCTACACCTTC
>NA|NA|TRBV10-3|TRBJ2-5
CAISAGKSPAGQETQYF
TGTGCCATCAGTGCGGGGAAGTCCCCGGCAGGCCAAGAGACCCAGTACTTC
>few|NA|TRBV12-3/TRBV12-4|TRBJ2-1
CASSLRLGNEQFF
TGTGCCAGCAGTCTACGACTGGGGAATGAGCAGTTCTTC
>few|TRBD1|TRBV5-1|TRBJ2-7
CASSLTLGGHEQYF
TGCGCCAGCAGCTTAACTCTAGGGGGCCACGAGCAGTACTTC
>few|NA|TRBV14|TRBJ2-3
CASSQQGMTQYF
TGTGCCAGCAGCCAACAGGGTATGACGCAGTATTTT
>few|NA|TRBV10-3|TRBJ1-1
CAIRRGENTEAFF
TGTGCCATCAGGAGAGGGGAGAACACTGAAGCTTTCTTT
>NA|NA|TRBV19|TRBJ2-7
CASSVGPSYEQYF
TGTGCCAGTAGTGTAGGGCCGAGCTACGAGCAGTACTTC
>NA|NA|TRBV25-1|TRBJ2-3
CASEGGGNTDTQYF
TGTGCCAGCGAGGGAGGCGGGAACACAGATACGCAGTATTTT
>NA|TRBD1|TRBV4-3|TRBJ2-5
CASSSAAPGQGGETQYF
TGCGCCAGCAGCTCCGCCGCCCCGGGACAGGGAGGGGAGACCCAGTACTTC
>few|NA|TRBV5-1|TRBJ1-4
CASSPGGRLTTNEKLFF
TGCGCCAGCAGCCCCGGTGGCAGACTAACAACTAATGAAAAACTGTTTTTT
>few|NA|TRBV15|TRBJ1-5
CATSRDLANQPQHF
TGTGCCACCAGCAGAGATCTTGCCAATCAGCCCCAGCATTTT
>NA|NA|TRBV12-3/TRBV12-4|TRBJ2-2
CASSGLWGGGSTGELFF
TGTGCCAGCAGCGGGTTATGGGGAGGTGGAAGCACCGGGGAGCTGTTTTTT
>NA|TRBD1|TRBV12-5|TRBJ2-2
CASGLVQGIRPGELFF
TGTGCTAGTGGTTTGGTACAGGGGATTCGACCCGGGGAGCTGTTTTTT
>few|TRBD2|TRBV24-1|TRBJ2-2
CATSDPGTSGGASGELFF
TGTGCCACCAGTGATCCCGGGACTAGCGGGGGGGCCTCCGGGGAGCTGTTTTTT
>NA|NA|TRBV6-2/TRBV6-3|TRBJ2-1
CASSNYHGKPDNEQFF
TGTGCCAGCAGTAATTATCACGGCAAACCCGACAATGAGCAGTTCTTC
>NA|NA|TRBV6-2/TRBV6-3|TRBJ2-7
CASSYVGSEQYF
TGTGCCAGCAGTTACGTGGGGTCCGAGCAGTACTTC
>few|TRBD2|TRBV4-3|TRBJ2-2
CASSLRWTSGPPGELFF
TGCGCCAGCAGCCTAAGATGGACTAGCGGACCTCCCGGGGAGCTGTTTTTT